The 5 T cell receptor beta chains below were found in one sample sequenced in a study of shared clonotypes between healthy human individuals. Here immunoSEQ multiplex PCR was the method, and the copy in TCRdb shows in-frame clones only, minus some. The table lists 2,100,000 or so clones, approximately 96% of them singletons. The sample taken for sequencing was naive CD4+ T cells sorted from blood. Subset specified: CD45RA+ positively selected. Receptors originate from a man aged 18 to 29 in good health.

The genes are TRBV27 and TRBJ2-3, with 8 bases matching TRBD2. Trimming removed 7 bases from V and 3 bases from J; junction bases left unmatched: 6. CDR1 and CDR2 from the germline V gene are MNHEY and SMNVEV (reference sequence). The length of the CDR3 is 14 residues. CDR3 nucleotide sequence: TGTGCCAGCACATCCGGGGGGGGAACAGATACGCAGTATTTT. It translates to CASTSGGGTDTQYF.

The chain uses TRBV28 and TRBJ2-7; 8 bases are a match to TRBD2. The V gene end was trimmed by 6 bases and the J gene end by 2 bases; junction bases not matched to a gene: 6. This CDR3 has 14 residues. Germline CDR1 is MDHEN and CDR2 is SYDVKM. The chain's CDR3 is CASRLAGGTYEQYF. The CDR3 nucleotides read TGTGCCAGCAGGCTAGCGGGCGGTACCTACGAGCAGTACTTC.

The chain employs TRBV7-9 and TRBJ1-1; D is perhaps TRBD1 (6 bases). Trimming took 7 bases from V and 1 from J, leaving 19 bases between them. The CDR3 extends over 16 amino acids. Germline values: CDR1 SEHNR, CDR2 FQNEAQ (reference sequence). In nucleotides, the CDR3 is TGTGCCAGCACCCCAATATGGGGGGCAGGGAACACTGAAGCTTTCTTT. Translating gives CASTPIWGAGNTEAFF.

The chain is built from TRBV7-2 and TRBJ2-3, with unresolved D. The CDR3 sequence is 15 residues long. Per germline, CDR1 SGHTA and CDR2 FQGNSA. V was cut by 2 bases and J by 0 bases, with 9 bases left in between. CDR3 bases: TGTGCCAGCAGCTTACTCAGTACTAGCACAGATACGCAGTATTTT. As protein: CASSLLSTSTDTQYF.

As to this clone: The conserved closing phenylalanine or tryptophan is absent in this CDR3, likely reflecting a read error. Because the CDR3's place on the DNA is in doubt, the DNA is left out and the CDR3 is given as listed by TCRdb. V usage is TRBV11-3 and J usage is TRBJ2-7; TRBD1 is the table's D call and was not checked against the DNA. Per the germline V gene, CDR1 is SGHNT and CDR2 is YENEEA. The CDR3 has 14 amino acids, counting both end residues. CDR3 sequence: CASSLDVVEDRAPL.